A selection of T cell receptor beta chains follows, all from one sample in a study of shared clonotypes between healthy human individuals. Using immunoSEQ multiplex PCR, the repertoire was profiled, and TCRdb retains in-frame clones only, with some absent. Of 2 million to 2.5 million clones listed, approximately 94% were seen once; the top ten hold 0.1% to 0.15%. The sample consisted of naive CD4+ T cells sorted from blood. The receptors shown here come from a man between 18 and 29 years old in good health. The CDR3 runs from the conserved cysteine through the conserved F or W. Each record gives: J gene, V gene, D gene, clone size, CDR3 DNA, CDR3 protein. The D gene is left open where the match is weak. Clone sizes are given selectively: once, few, many, or a class where the clone is expanded.

j_call: TRBJ2-3; v_call: TRBV4-1; d_call: -; clone_size: -; cdr3_nt: TGCGCCAGCAGCCAAGCGGGGGGCAGTACGCAGTATTTT; cdr3_aa: CASSQAGGSTQYF
j_call: TRBJ2-3; v_call: TRBV6-4; d_call: TRBD1; clone_size: -; cdr3_nt: TGTGCCCCTCCCCGACAGGGCTTGGGCACAGATACGCAGTATTTT; cdr3_aa: CAPPRQGLGTDTQYF
j_call: TRBJ2-1; v_call: TRBV7-2; d_call: -; clone_size: -; cdr3_nt: TGTGCTGGAAGCTTGGCGGGGCCCTTGGGCGGTGAGCAGTTCTTC; cdr3_aa: CAGSLAGPLGGEQFF
j_call: TRBJ1-4; v_call: TRBV4-1; d_call: -; clone_size: -; cdr3_nt: TGCGCCAGCAGCCAAGAGTATTTGGCACAGGGACCAACTAATGAAAAACTGTTTTTT; cdr3_aa: CASSQEYLAQGPTNEKLFF
j_call: TRBJ2-4; v_call: TRBV6-9; d_call: -; clone_size: -; cdr3_nt: TGTGCCAGCAGTTATTCGGGGGACGTTATAGCCAAAAACATTCAGTACTTC; cdr3_aa: CASSYSGDVIAKNIQYF
j_call: TRBJ2-6; v_call: TRBV28; d_call: TRBD1; clone_size: -; cdr3_nt: TGTGCCAGCAGTTTACCCGGAACAGGGGGCGGTTCTGGGGCCAACGTCCTGACTTTC; cdr3_aa: CASSLPGTGGGSGANVLTF
j_call: TRBJ1-5; v_call: TRBV30; d_call: TRBD1; clone_size: -; cdr3_nt: TGTGCCTGGAGTGGGACAGGGGGTCCTGGTCAGCCCCAGCATTTT; cdr3_aa: CAWSGTGGPGQPQHF
j_call: TRBJ1-6; v_call: TRBV4-1; d_call: -; clone_size: -; cdr3_nt: TGCGCCAGCAGCGGGGCAACTCTTTATAATTCACCCCTCCACTTT; cdr3_aa: CASSGATLYNSPLHF
j_call: TRBJ2-5; v_call: TRBV6-5; d_call: TRBD2; clone_size: -; cdr3_nt: TGTGCCAGCAGGAGGGGAGGGCCCCAAGAGACCCAGTACTTC; cdr3_aa: CASRRGGPQETQYF
j_call: TRBJ2-7; v_call: TRBV7-9; d_call: -; clone_size: once; cdr3_nt: TGTGCCAGCAGCTGGGGCCGTGACGAGTACTTC; cdr3_aa: CASSWGRDEYF
j_call: TRBJ1-2; v_call: TRBV19; d_call: TRBD1; clone_size: -; cdr3_nt: TGTGCCAGTAGTTCACCCCCCCCGGGACAGGGCACGGCTAACTATGGCTACACCTTC; cdr3_aa: CASSSPPPGQGTANYGYTF
j_call: TRBJ2-1; v_call: TRBV5-1; d_call: TRBD2; clone_size: once; cdr3_nt: TGCGCCAGCATGGGGACTAGCGGGAGTGAAGAGCAGTTCTTC; cdr3_aa: CASMGTSGSEEQFF
j_call: TRBJ2-3; v_call: TRBV11-2; d_call: TRBD1; clone_size: -; cdr3_nt: TGTGCCAGCAGCTTTGCCGGGACAGGGGAGACAGATACGCAGTATTTT; cdr3_aa: CASSFAGTGETDTQYF
j_call: TRBJ2-1; v_call: TRBV5-4; d_call: -; clone_size: -; cdr3_nt: TGTGCCAGCAGCCTAAGGGGAGCTCCCCCAATTTACAATGAGCAGTTCTTC; cdr3_aa: CASSLRGAPPIYNEQFF
j_call: TRBJ2-3; v_call: TRBV5-6; d_call: TRBD1; clone_size: -; cdr3_nt: TGTGCCAGCAGCTTGACAGGGGGTGGTACGCAGTATTTT; cdr3_aa: CASSLTGGGTQYF
j_call: TRBJ1-1; v_call: TRBV7-9; d_call: -; clone_size: -; cdr3_nt: TGTGCCAGCAGCTCCTTTAGGGGGAACACTGAAGCTTTCTTT; cdr3_aa: CASSSFRGNTEAFF
j_call: TRBJ2-3; v_call: TRBV10-3; d_call: -; clone_size: -; cdr3_nt: TGTGCCATCAGTGAGTCGAACACGGGGGTGGGGACAGATACGCAGTATTTT; cdr3_aa: CAISESNTGVGTDTQYF
j_call: TRBJ1-1; v_call: TRBV5-4; d_call: TRBD1; clone_size: -; cdr3_nt: TGTGCCAGCAGCAGGGGGGACAGGGTTGAAGTTAACACTGAAGCTTTCTTT; cdr3_aa: CASSRGDRVEVNTEAFF
j_call: TRBJ1-1; v_call: TRBV5-1; d_call: -; clone_size: -; cdr3_nt: TGCGCCAGCAGCGAGGGCCCCGGGACTGAAGCTTTCTTT; cdr3_aa: CASSEGPGTEAFF
j_call: TRBJ2-2; v_call: TRBV19; d_call: -; clone_size: -; cdr3_nt: TGTGCCAGTAGAAATGAGTTCGTCGGGGAGCTGTTTTTT; cdr3_aa: CASRNEFVGELFF